This T cell receptor beta chain came from a study of blood T cell repertoires in COVID-19. The V gene end was trimmed by 2 bases and the J gene end by 5 bases; junction bases not matched to a gene: 8. The CDR3 loop spans 16 amino acids. CDR1 is SEHNR, CDR2 FQNEAQ, per germline (reference sequence). This clone has more than one count but fewer than ten. How the authors handled the data: Estimation of nucleated cell counts was performed using reference gene primer amplification. The repertoire was sequenced with immunoSEQ multiplex PCR; TCRdb's copy has only in-frame clones and lacks some. The V and J calls and clone size are taken from that table; D and trimming were inferred from the DNA. The sample includes some 19,000 clones, about 80% of them seen just once.

The rearrangement links TRBV7-9 to TRBJ1-4; 7 bases line up with TRBD1. The source of this sequence is an elderly man with acute or convalescent COVID-19. Sequenced sample: peripheral blood. CDR3 nucleotides: TGTGCCAGCAGCTTAAGGGGGCGCAGGGGCAATGAAAAACTGTTTTTT. This gives the protein CASSLRGRRGNEKLFF.